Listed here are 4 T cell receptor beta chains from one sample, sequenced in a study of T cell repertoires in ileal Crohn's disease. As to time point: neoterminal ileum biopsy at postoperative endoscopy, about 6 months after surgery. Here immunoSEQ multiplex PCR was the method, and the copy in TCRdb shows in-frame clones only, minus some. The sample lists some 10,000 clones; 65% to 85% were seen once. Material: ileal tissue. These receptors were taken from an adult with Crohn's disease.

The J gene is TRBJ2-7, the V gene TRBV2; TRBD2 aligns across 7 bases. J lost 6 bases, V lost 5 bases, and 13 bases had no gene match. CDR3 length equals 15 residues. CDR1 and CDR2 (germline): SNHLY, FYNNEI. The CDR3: CASSREAGFGVEQYF. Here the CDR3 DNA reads TGTGCCAGCAGTCGGGAAGCGGGATTCGGGGTCGAGCAGTACTTC. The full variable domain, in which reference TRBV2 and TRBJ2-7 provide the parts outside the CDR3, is EPEVTQTPSHQVTQMGQEVILRCVPISNHLYFYWYRQILGQKVEFLVSFYNNEISEKSEIFDDQFSVERPDGSNFTLKIRSTKLEDSAMYFCASSREAGFGVEQYFGPGTRLTVT.

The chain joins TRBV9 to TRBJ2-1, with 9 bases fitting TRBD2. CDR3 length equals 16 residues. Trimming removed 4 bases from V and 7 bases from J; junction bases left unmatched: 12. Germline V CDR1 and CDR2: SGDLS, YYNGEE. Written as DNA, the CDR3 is TGTGCCAGCAGCCCCCGGGTAGCGGGAGATAAGAATGAGCAGTTCTTC. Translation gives CASSPRVAGDKNEQFF. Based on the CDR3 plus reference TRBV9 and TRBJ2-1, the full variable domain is DSGVTQTPKHLITATGQRVTLRCSPRSGDLSVYWYQQSLDQGLQFLIQYYNGEERAKGNILERFSAQQFPDLHSELNLSSLELGDSALYFCASSPRVAGDKNEQFFGPGTRLTVL.

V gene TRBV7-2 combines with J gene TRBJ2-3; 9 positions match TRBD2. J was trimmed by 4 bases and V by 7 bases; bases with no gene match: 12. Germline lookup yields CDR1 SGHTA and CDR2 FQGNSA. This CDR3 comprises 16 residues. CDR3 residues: CASTGGLSGSADTQYF. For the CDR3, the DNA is TGTGCCAGCACCGGGGGACTTAGCGGGAGCGCAGATACGCAGTATTTT.

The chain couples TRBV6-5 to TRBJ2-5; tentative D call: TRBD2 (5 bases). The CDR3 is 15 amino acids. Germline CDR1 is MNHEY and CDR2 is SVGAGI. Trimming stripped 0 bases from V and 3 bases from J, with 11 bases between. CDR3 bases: TGTGCCAGCAGTTACTCCCCAAACGGGGAAGAGACCCAGTACTTC. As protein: CASSYSPNGEETQYF.